Below, one T cell receptor (beta chain) is given with its context. The data were taken from a study of blood T cell repertoires in COVID-19. V gave up 6 bases and J gave up 1 base, with 9 bases separating them. The CDR3 is made up of 13 amino acids. CDR1 is LNHDA, CDR2 SQIVND, per germline (reference sequence). Cohorts were determined from participant-reported clinical history. Profiling relied on immunoSEQ multiplex PCR, and the TCRdb table lists in-frame clones only, not all of them. The sample yields about 380,000 clones, 70% to 90% seen once. The sample consisted of PBMCs or T cells enriched from blood (not recorded which). The clonotype was recovered from a woman aged 18 to 35 who had recovered from COVID-19. This sequence joins TRBV19 and TRBJ1-1; possible D gene TRBD1, 6 bases. CDR3 amino acids: CASSWGQNTEAFF. The CDR3 nucleotides read TGTGCCAGTAGCTGGGGACAGAACACTGAAGCTTTCTTT.